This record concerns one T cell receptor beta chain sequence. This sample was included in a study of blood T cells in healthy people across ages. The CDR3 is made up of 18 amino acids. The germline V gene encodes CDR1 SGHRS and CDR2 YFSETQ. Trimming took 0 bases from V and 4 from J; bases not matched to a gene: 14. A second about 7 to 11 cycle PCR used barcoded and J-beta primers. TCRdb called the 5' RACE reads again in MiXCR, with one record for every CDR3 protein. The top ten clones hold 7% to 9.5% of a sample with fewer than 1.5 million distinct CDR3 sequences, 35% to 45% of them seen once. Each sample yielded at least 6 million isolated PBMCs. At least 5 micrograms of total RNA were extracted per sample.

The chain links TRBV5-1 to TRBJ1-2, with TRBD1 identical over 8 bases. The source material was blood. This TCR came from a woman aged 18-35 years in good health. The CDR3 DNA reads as TGCGCCAGCAGCTTGGCCGGGGATGCAGGGGGCGAAATCTATGGCTACACCTTC. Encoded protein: CASSLAGDAGGEIYGYTF.